This T cell receptor (beta chain) was sequenced during a study of blood T cell repertoires in COVID-19. Across the study: Material from acute and convalescent COVID-19 was sourced from the United States, Italy and Spain. The analysed material was cDNA or gDNA that came from T cells, B-cell-depleted T cells, or PBMCs.

Trimming took 8 bases from V and 7 from J, leaving 14 bases between them. Germline V gene lookup returns CDR1 SGHDN and CDR2 FVKESK. The CDR3 is 12 residues long. Original processing notes: The authors estimated nucleated cell counts from reference gene primer amplification. Clones were sequenced by immunoSEQ multiplex PCR, and TCRdb holds only the in-frame ones, with some missing. V, J and clone size reflect that table, while D and trimming were determined from the DNA. The sample shows about 110,000 clones, 69% of them seen only once. The chain uses TRBV14 and TRBJ1-1; D is perhaps TRBD1 (5 bases). The clonotype originates from an older man with acute or convalescent COVID-19. Input material: peripheral blood. The chain's CDR3 is CASGQGSIEAFF. The CDR3 DNA is TGTGCCAGCGGGCAGGGCTCTATTGAAGCTTTCTTT.